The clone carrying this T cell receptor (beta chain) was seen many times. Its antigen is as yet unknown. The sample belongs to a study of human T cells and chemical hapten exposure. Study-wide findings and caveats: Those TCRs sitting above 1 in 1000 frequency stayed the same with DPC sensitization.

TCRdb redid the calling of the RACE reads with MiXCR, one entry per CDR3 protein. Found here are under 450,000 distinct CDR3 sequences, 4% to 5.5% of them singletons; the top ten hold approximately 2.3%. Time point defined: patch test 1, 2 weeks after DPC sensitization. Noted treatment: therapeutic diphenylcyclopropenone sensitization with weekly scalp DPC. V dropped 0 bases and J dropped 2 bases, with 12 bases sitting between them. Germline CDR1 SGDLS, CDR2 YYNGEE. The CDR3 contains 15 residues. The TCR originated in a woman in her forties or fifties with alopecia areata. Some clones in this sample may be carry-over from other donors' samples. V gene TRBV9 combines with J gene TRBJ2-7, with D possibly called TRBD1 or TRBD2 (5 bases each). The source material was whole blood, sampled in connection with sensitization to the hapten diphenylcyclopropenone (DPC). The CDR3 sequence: CASSVGLGEAYEQYF. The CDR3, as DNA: TGTGCCAGCAGCGTAGGGTTGGGGGAAGCCTACGAGCAGTACTTC.